This T cell receptor beta chain was observed in a study of T cell responses to AZD1222 COVID-19 vaccine. The study's findings and limits: The study reported that nearly half of spike-specific TCRs target unmutated variant regions. Clonal diversity may have been underestimated, and the donors were mostly white British, with more females than males. Following two doses of AZD1222, Spike-specific TCR breadth and depth rose. Only a handful of AZD1222 recipients, six or seven in all, had baseline seropositivity.

Method: immunoSEQ multiplex PCR; TCRdb's copy keeps in-frame clones and lacks some. The repertoire holds 95,000 to 150,000 clones, with about nine tenths as singletons. Germline V gene lookup returns CDR1 SGHDT and CDR2 YYEEEE. The length of the CDR3 is 13 residues. V was shortened by 4 bases and J by 5 bases, with 10 bases between the two germline ends. Notes on this clone: Its antigen is as yet unknown.

The starting material was peripheral blood, obtained on day 0 of AZD1222 vaccination. The chain has TRBV5-6 and TRBJ1-5; perhaps TRBD1 as D (5 bases). The receptor was isolated from an adult in good health. CDR3 sequence reads: CASSMGGYQPQHF. CDR3 in DNA: TGTGCCAGCAGCATGGGGGGGTATCAGCCCCAGCATTTT.